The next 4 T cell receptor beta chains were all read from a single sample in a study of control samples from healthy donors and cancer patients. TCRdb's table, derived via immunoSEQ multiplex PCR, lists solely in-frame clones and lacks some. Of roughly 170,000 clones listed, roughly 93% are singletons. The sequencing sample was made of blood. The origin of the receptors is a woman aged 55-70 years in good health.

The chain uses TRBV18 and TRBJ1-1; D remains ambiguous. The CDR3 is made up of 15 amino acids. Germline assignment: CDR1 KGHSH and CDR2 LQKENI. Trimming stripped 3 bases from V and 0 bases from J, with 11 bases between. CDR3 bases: TGTGCCAGCTCACCTGCGGAGGAGATGAACACTGAAGCTTTCTTT. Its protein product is CASSPAEEMNTEAFF.

The CDR3 coding sequence is TGTGCCACCAGCAGAGATGGCTCCAATCAGCCCCAGCATTTT. Residues: CATSRDGSNQPQHF. The chain has TRBV15 and TRBJ1-5; no clear D. CDR3 length: 14 amino acids. The germline V gene has CDR1 LNHNV and CDR2 YYDKDF (reference sequence). Deletions cut 0 bases from V and 3 bases from J, with 6 bases between.

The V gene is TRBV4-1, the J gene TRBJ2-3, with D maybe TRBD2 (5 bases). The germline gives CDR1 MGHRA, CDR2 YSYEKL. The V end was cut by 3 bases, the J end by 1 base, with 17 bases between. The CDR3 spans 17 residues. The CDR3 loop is CASSQEIRGAGTDTQYF. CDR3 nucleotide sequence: TGCGCCAGCAGCCAGGAGATTCGGGGTGCCGGCACAGATACGCAGTATTTT.

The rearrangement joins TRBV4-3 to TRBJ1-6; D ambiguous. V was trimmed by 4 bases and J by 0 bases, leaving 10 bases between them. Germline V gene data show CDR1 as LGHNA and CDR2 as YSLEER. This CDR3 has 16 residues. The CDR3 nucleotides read TGCGCCAGCAGCCCCCGTGGAAGCTCCTATAATTCACCCCTCCACTTT. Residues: CASSPRGSSYNSPLHF.